What follows is one T cell receptor beta chain and its context. The antigen remains undetermined. A single base separates this from a much larger clone, so it may be a read error. The read terminates 3 residues ahead of where the CDR3 ends, so the germline J gene completes it. Other DNA sequences of this sample code for an identical CDR3. These data belong to a study of T cell clonality in common variable immunodeficiency. Whole-study results and caveats: CVID subjects shared fewer TCRbeta clones than healthy controls did. TCRbeta clonality was increased in CVID versus healthy controls.

CDR3 length: 14 residues. Between the trimmed V and J ends, which lost 6 bases and 0 bases, there was a span of 11 bases. Germline lookup yields CDR1 MNHEY and CDR2 SVGEGT. Here immunoSEQ multiplex PCR was the method, and the copy in TCRdb shows in-frame clones only, minus some. This table holds approximately 50,000 clones with no singletons; the top ten claim approximately 2%. The sample was peripheral blood mononuclear cells. The sequence was collected from a person aged 18-70 years in good health. The V gene is TRBV6-2 or TRBV6-3, the J gene TRBJ1-1; no clear D. The part of the CDR3 DNA that was read is TGTGCCAGCAGCTCGAACATTATGAACACTGAA. Translation gives CASSSNIMNTE. The whole CDR3 sequence is CASSSNIMNTEAFF.